What follows are 14 T cell receptor beta chains derived from one specimen sequenced in a study of cytomegalovirus exposure and HLA in healthy donors. Clones were sequenced by immunoSEQ multiplex PCR, and TCRdb holds only the in-frame ones, with some missing. The data show over 70,000 clones, around 94% seen once. The sample consisted of PBMCs. The receptors were gathered from a woman aged 18-29 years in good health and CMV-seronegative.

As for this clone: The junction differs from germline at one of its ends, possibly a read error. The V gene is TRBV7-2, the J gene TRBJ1-2, with D possibly TRBD1 on 6 matching bases. The CDR3 sequence is 11 residues long. CDR1 is SGHTA and CDR2 is FQGNSA in the germline V gene. As DNA, the CDR3 is TGTGCCAGCAGCTTAGCGGGACACGTAATCTTC. It specifies CASSLAGHVIF.

The chain uses TRBV9 and TRBJ2-7; weak D call: TRBD2 (5 bases). V lost 0 bases to trimming and J lost 6 bases, with 16 bases between them. The CDR3 consists of 15 residues. From germline, CDR1 is SGDLS and CDR2 YYNGEE. Written as DNA, the CDR3 is TGTGCCAGCAGCGTAGACGTTGGATCTCGGGGCGAGCAGTACTTC. Residues: CASSVDVGSRGEQYF.

The J gene is TRBJ1-2, the V gene TRBV6-6, with D possibly matching TRBD1 (6 bases). Trimming stripped 6 bases from V and 0 bases from J, with 17 bases between. The CDR3 contains 16 residues. The V gene's germline CDR1 is MNHNY and CDR2 SVGAGI (reference sequence). The DNA for the CDR3 is TGTGCCAGCAGCGACACAGGGATCCCCCCTAACTATGGCTACACCTTC. Translating gives CASSDTGIPPNYGYTF.

This rearrangement joins TRBV30 to TRBJ1-5; no clear D. V shed 0 bases and J shed 3 bases, with 9 bases lying between them. The CDR3 totals 14 residues. CDR1 and CDR2 (germline): GTSNPN, SVGIG (reference sequence). The CDR3 nucleotides are TGTGCCTGGAGTGTCACAAATTCCAATCAGCCCCAGCATTTT. Residues: CAWSVTNSNQPQHF.

The J gene is TRBJ1-5, the V gene TRBV27; D gene uncertain. CDR3 length equals 13 residues. Trimming pared 4 bases from V and 6 bases from J, leaving 10 bases between. Germline V CDR1 and CDR2: MNHEY, SMNVEV (reference sequence). CDR3 loop: CASSSGRGQPQHF. The CDR3 region has the DNA TGTGCCAGCAGTTCCGGCAGAGGTCAGCCCCAGCATTTT.

V is TRBV2 and J is TRBJ1-6; 8 nucleotides align to TRBD1. CDR1 is SNHLY and CDR2 is FYNNEI in the germline V gene. The CDR3 covers 16 residues. The J segment lost 7 bases and the V segment lost 6 bases, leaving 11 bases of the junction unmatched. The CDR3 DNA reads TGTGCCAGCAGCGGTCGGGGACAGGCGCCCAATTCACCCCTCCACTTT. This sequence encodes CASSGRGQAPNSPLHF.

The chain recombines TRBV7-9 with TRBJ2-7; 11 nucleotides match TRBD1. J was trimmed by 3 bases and V by 4 bases; bases with no gene match: 5. The CDR3 contains 15 residues. Germline CDR1 reads SEHNR; CDR2 reads FQNEAQ (reference sequence). The CDR3 DNA sequence: TGTGCCAGCAGCTCGAGGGACAGGGGGGACTACGAGCAGTACTTC. The encoded protein is CASSSRDRGDYEQYF. Full variable domain (outside the CDR3, taken from reference TRBV7-9 and TRBJ2-7): DTGVSQNPRHKITKRGQNVTFRCDPISEHNRLYWYRQTLGQGPEFLTYFQNEAQLEKSRLLSDRFSAERPKGSFSTLEIQRTEQGDSAMYLCASSSRDRGDYEQYFGPGTRLTVT.

The J gene is TRBJ1-4, the V gene TRBV28, with 7 bases matching TRBD1. V shed 7 bases, J shed 8 bases, and the junction held 13 bases outside the gene matches. Looked up from germline, CDR1 is MDHEN and CDR2 is SYDVKM. The CDR3 has 15 residues. DNA of the CDR3: TGTGCCAGCACCAAAGCAAGGGGGCTTGGAGAAAAACTGTTTTTT. This gives the protein CASTKARGLGEKLFF.

The chain carries TRBV28 and TRBJ2-3, with 7 bases matching TRBD1. With 2 bases clipped from V and 0 bases from J, the junction kept 17 bases outside the gene matches. Per germline, CDR1 MDHEN and CDR2 SYDVKM. The CDR3 has 20 residues. The CDR3 loop reads CASSLMVFRTTGKSTDTQYF. Here the CDR3 DNA reads TGTGCCAGCAGTTTAATGGTCTTCCGCACGACAGGGAAGAGCACAGATACGCAGTATTTT.

V is TRBV6-4 and J is TRBJ1-2, with D unclear. Germline values: CDR1 MRHNA, CDR2 SNTAGT. V was shortened by 0 bases and J by 4 bases, with 9 bases between the two germline ends. The CDR3 covers 14 residues. As DNA, the CDR3 is TGTGCCAGCAGTGACTCCGGGGAGGCCTATGGCTACACCTTC. It yields the protein CASSDSGEAYGYTF.

J is TRBJ2-7 and V is TRBV30; TRBD1 aligns across 7 bases. V gave up 7 bases and J gave up 6 bases; unmatched junction bases: 12. Per the germline V gene, CDR1 is GTSNPN and CDR2 is SVGIG (reference sequence). The CDR3 loop spans 13 amino acids. CDR3 nucleotides: TGTGCCTTACTCGGGACAGCTACGGGCGAGCAGTACTTC. It encodes CALLGTATGEQYF.

V gene TRBV6-4 combines with J gene TRBJ2-5; D might be TRBD2 (5 bases). CDR3 length equals 15 residues. CDR1 is MRHNA, CDR2 SNTAGT, per germline. V lost 2 bases to trimming and J lost 0 bases, with 10 bases between them. The CDR3 loop is CASSDRPGNQETQYF. The CDR3 DNA reads as TGTGCCAGCAGTGACCGTCCGGGGAACCAAGAGACCCAGTACTTC.

The rearrangement links TRBV29-1 to TRBJ2-1; a possible D gene is TRBD2 (7 bases). CDR1 SQVTM and CDR2 ANQGSEA come from the germline V gene. Trimming shortened V by 6 bases and J by 6 bases, and 18 bases separated the two germline ends. This CDR3 has 14 amino acids. The CDR3 reads CSVSRGANTNEQFF. CDR3 coding DNA: TGCAGCGTGTCCCGGGGGGCCAACACCAATGAGCAGTTCTTC.

This clone occurred once. The gene calls are TRBV6-6 and TRBJ2-5; D is possibly TRBD1 (5 bases). The tail of the sequence fits TRBJ2-7 better, so the J call may be wrong. The germline V gene has CDR1 MNHNY and CDR2 SVGAGI (reference sequence). The CDR3 consists of 15 residues. CDR3 bases: TGTGCCAGCAGTTACTCGTCAGGGTGGAACTACGAGCAGTACTTC. Protein product: CASSYSSGWNYEQYF.